This record covers a single T cell receptor beta chain. The germline CDR1 and CDR2 sequences are SGHTA and FQGNSA. The CDR3 loop spans 15 amino acids. V shed 4 bases, J shed 3 bases, and the junction held 6 bases outside the gene matches. These data are taken from a study of blood T cell repertoires in COVID-19. Study-wide background: The analysed material was cDNA or gDNA that came from T cells, B-cell-depleted T cells, or PBMCs.

The assay was immunoSEQ multiplex PCR, and TCRdb's table has in-frame clones only and misses some. The sample records about 200,000 clones, around 83% being singletons. The receptor was derived from a woman aged 80 or over with acute or convalescent COVID-19. The specimen sequenced was peripheral blood. The chain uses TRBV7-2 and TRBJ2-7; 10 bases map to TRBD2. In nucleotides, the CDR3 is TGTGCCAGCAGCTCGTACGGGACTAGCGTCTACGAGCAGTACTTC. Encoded protein: CASSSYGTSVYEQYF.